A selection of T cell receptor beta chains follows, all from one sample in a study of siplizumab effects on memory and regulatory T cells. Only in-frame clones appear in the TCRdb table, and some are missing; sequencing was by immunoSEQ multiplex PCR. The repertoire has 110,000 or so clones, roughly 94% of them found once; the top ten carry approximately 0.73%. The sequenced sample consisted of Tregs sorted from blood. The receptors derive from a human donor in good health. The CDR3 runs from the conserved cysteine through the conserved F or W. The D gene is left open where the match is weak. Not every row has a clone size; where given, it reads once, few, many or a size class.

CDR3 DNA: TGCGCCAGCAGCACCGGACAGGGTGGTTCCTATTCACCCCTCCACTTT; CDR3 protein: CASSTGQGGSYSPLHF; V gene: TRBV5-1; clone size: NA; D gene: TRBD1; J gene: TRBJ1-6
CDR3 DNA: TGTGCCAGCACCGAACAGGGGTGGTACACTGAAGCTTTCTTT; CDR3 protein: CASTEQGWYTEAFF; V gene: TRBV21-1; clone size: NA; D gene: NA; J gene: TRBJ1-1
CDR3 DNA: TGTGCCACCAGCGCCGGGGGGGTAAACTATGGCTACACCTTC; CDR3 protein: CATSAGGVNYGYTF; V gene: TRBV15; clone size: NA; D gene: NA; J gene: TRBJ1-2
CDR3 DNA: TGTGCCAGCAGCCAAGATCTGTGGGCCTCCTACAATGAGCAGTTCTTC; CDR3 protein: CASSQDLWASYNEQFF; V gene: TRBV4-2; clone size: NA; D gene: NA; J gene: TRBJ2-1
CDR3 DNA: TGTGCCAGCAGTAGACAGCCTAATCAGCCCCAGCATTTT; CDR3 protein: CASSRQPNQPQHF; V gene: TRBV6-1; clone size: NA; D gene: NA; J gene: TRBJ1-5
CDR3 DNA: TGCGCCAGCAGCCCCCGGACAGGGTCCGACACCGGGGAGCTGTTTTTT; CDR3 protein: CASSPRTGSDTGELFF; V gene: TRBV5-1; clone size: NA; D gene: TRBD1; J gene: TRBJ2-2
CDR3 DNA: TGTGCCAGCCGATGGCTAGCGGGAGGGTCCGAGCAGTACTTC; CDR3 protein: CASRWLAGGSEQYF; V gene: TRBV2; clone size: once; D gene: TRBD2; J gene: TRBJ2-7
CDR3 DNA: TGTGCCAGCAGTTACTCGAAAGGGGGCACAGATACGCAGTATTTT; CDR3 protein: CASSYSKGGTDTQYF; V gene: TRBV6-5; clone size: NA; D gene: NA; J gene: TRBJ2-3
CDR3 DNA: TGTGCCAGCAGCCCGCGGGCAGGGAGCTACACCTTC; CDR3 protein: CASSPRAGSYTF; V gene: TRBV7-6; clone size: NA; D gene: NA; J gene: TRBJ1-2
CDR3 DNA: TGCGCCAGCAGCTCGCTAGGACGGAGCTACGAGCAGTACTTC; CDR3 protein: CASSSLGRSYEQYF; V gene: TRBV4-1; clone size: NA; D gene: NA; J gene: TRBJ2-7
CDR3 DNA: TGTGCCAGTACTTACACAATGAACACTGAAGCTTTCTTT; CDR3 protein: CASTYTMNTEAFF; V gene: TRBV19; clone size: NA; D gene: NA; J gene: TRBJ1-1
CDR3 DNA: TGTGCCAGCTCACCGAGTGGGGCGGGGGCCGACTTC; CDR3 protein: CASSPSGAGADF; V gene: TRBV18; clone size: once; D gene: NA; J gene: TRBJ2-7
CDR3 DNA: TGTGCCAGCAGCTGGCGGGAGATCACAGATACGCAGTATTTT; CDR3 protein: CASSWREITDTQYF; V gene: TRBV5-6; clone size: NA; D gene: TRBD2; J gene: TRBJ2-3
CDR3 DNA: TGTGCCAGCTCACCCGGCAGGGCGGCTAACTATGGCTACACCTTC; CDR3 protein: CASSPGRAANYGYTF; V gene: TRBV18; clone size: NA; D gene: NA; J gene: TRBJ1-2
CDR3 DNA: TGTGCCAGCACCCACGGGGGTAATGAAAAACTGTTTTTT; CDR3 protein: CASTHGGNEKLFF; V gene: TRBV4-2; clone size: NA; D gene: NA; J gene: TRBJ1-4
CDR3 DNA: TGCGCCAGCAGCTTGTCCTACAGGGTAAACACTGAAGCTTTCTTT; CDR3 protein: CASSLSYRVNTEAFF; V gene: TRBV5-1; clone size: NA; D gene: NA; J gene: TRBJ1-1
CDR3 DNA: TGTGCCAGCAGCTTAGTCTCGGACAGGGGGCTCTATGGCTACACCTTC; CDR3 protein: CASSLVSDRGLYGYTF; V gene: TRBV11-2; clone size: NA; D gene: TRBD1; J gene: TRBJ1-2
CDR3 DNA: TGTGCCAGCAGCTTAGCGTCGGGGGGGCTTGGCTACACCTTC; CDR3 protein: CASSLASGGLGYTF; V gene: TRBV7-2; clone size: NA; D gene: NA; J gene: TRBJ1-2
CDR3 DNA: TGTGCCAGCAGCTTAGGCCTAGCGGGTTCAGAGACCCAGTACTTC; CDR3 protein: CASSLGLAGSETQYF; V gene: TRBV7-3; clone size: NA; D gene: TRBD2; J gene: TRBJ2-5
CDR3 DNA: TGTGCCACCAGCCCGAGACAGGGTTACGAGCAGTACTTC; CDR3 protein: CATSPRQGYEQYF; V gene: TRBV15; clone size: NA; D gene: TRBD1; J gene: TRBJ2-7
CDR3 DNA: TGTGCCAGCAGTCTTAGCGGGGACAAGGGAGATACGCAGTATTTT; CDR3 protein: CASSLSGDKGDTQYF; V gene: TRBV6-5; clone size: few; D gene: TRBD2; J gene: TRBJ2-3
CDR3 DNA: TGTGCCAGTAGTTTATGGCCTTTAGGGCAGGGGGCAACTGAAGCTTTCTTT; CDR3 protein: CASSLWPLGQGATEAFF; V gene: TRBV19; clone size: NA; D gene: TRBD1; J gene: TRBJ1-1
CDR3 DNA: TGTGCCAGCAGCTTAGATACTGACACTGAAGCTTTCTTT; CDR3 protein: CASSLDTDTEAFF; V gene: TRBV7-7; clone size: NA; D gene: NA; J gene: TRBJ1-1
CDR3 DNA: TGTGCCAGCAATCAAGAAGGCACCGGGGAGCTGTTTTTT; CDR3 protein: CASNQEGTGELFF; V gene: TRBV7-3; clone size: NA; D gene: NA; J gene: TRBJ2-2
CDR3 DNA: TGTGCCACCAGCAGGGGACGGTCTGCGGGCTACACCTTC; CDR3 protein: CATSRGRSAGYTF; V gene: TRBV15; clone size: once; D gene: NA; J gene: TRBJ1-2
CDR3 DNA: TGTGCCAGCAGCTTAGGACCGATGAACACTGAAGCTTTCTTT; CDR3 protein: CASSLGPMNTEAFF; V gene: TRBV7-2; clone size: NA; D gene: NA; J gene: TRBJ1-1
CDR3 DNA: TGTGCCAGCAGTTCACAGGGGTGGGGACTAGATACGCAGTATTTT; CDR3 protein: CASSSQGWGLDTQYF; V gene: TRBV6-6; clone size: NA; D gene: NA; J gene: TRBJ2-3
CDR3 DNA: TGTGCCAGTAGTCTGCGGACAGGGTCCTACGAGCAGTACTTC; CDR3 protein: CASSLRTGSYEQYF; V gene: TRBV19; clone size: NA; D gene: TRBD1; J gene: TRBJ2-7
CDR3 DNA: TGTGCCAGCAGCTTATACGGGGCAAAGCACGAGCAGTACTTC; CDR3 protein: CASSLYGAKHEQYF; V gene: TRBV7-9; clone size: NA; D gene: NA; J gene: TRBJ2-7
CDR3 DNA: TGCAGTGCTCTAAAAAACACTGAAGCTTTCTTT; CDR3 protein: CSALKNTEAFF; V gene: TRBV20-1; clone size: NA; D gene: NA; J gene: TRBJ1-1
CDR3 DNA: TGTGCCAGCAGCTTAGGCAGCGCATACTATGGCTACACCTTC; CDR3 protein: CASSLGSAYYGYTF; V gene: TRBV5-6; clone size: NA; D gene: NA; J gene: TRBJ1-2
CDR3 DNA: TGTGCCAGCAGCTTGCCGGGACTAGCCCCCGACGAGCAGTACTTC; CDR3 protein: CASSLPGLAPDEQYF; V gene: TRBV5-4; clone size: NA; D gene: TRBD2; J gene: TRBJ2-7
CDR3 DNA: TGTGCCAGCAGCCAAGATTATGGCAGCGCCTACGAGCAGTACTTC; CDR3 protein: CASSQDYGSAYEQYF; V gene: TRBV4-2; clone size: once; D gene: NA; J gene: TRBJ2-7
CDR3 DNA: TGTGCCAGCAGTTACTCAGGGCAGGGGGTTGGCTACACCTTC; CDR3 protein: CASSYSGQGVGYTF; V gene: TRBV6-6; clone size: NA; D gene: TRBD1; J gene: TRBJ1-2
CDR3 DNA: TGTGCCAGCAGACAACAGGCCGCGAACACTGAAGCTTTCTTT; CDR3 protein: CASRQQAANTEAFF; V gene: TRBV6-1; clone size: NA; D gene: NA; J gene: TRBJ1-1
CDR3 DNA: TGCGCCACCCTTCCCAGGACAGAAGATGAAAAACTGTTTTTT; CDR3 protein: CATLPRTEDEKLFF; V gene: TRBV10-2; clone size: once; D gene: NA; J gene: TRBJ1-4
CDR3 DNA: TGTGCCAGCAGTGTTGGAAAGGACTATGGCTACACCTTC; CDR3 protein: CASSVGKDYGYTF; V gene: TRBV6-1; clone size: NA; D gene: NA; J gene: TRBJ1-2
CDR3 DNA: TGTGCCAGCAGCACTCGACAGTCCCAAGAGACCCAGTACTTC; CDR3 protein: CASSTRQSQETQYF; V gene: TRBV27; clone size: NA; D gene: NA; J gene: TRBJ2-5
CDR3 DNA: TGTGCCAGCAGTAAGGGACGGACTTACACAGATACGCAGTATTTT; CDR3 protein: CASSKGRTYTDTQYF; V gene: TRBV6-5; clone size: NA; D gene: NA; J gene: TRBJ2-3
CDR3 DNA: TGTGCCAGCAGCTTAGTGGGGAGCGGGGGATTCCAAGAGACCCAGTACTTC; CDR3 protein: CASSLVGSGGFQETQYF; V gene: TRBV7-2; clone size: NA; D gene: TRBD2; J gene: TRBJ2-5
CDR3 DNA: TGCGCCAGCAGCCACCCTTTTGCGGGGGCGAATTTCAATCAGCCCCAGCATTTT; CDR3 protein: CASSHPFAGANFNQPQHF; V gene: TRBV4-1; clone size: NA; D gene: NA; J gene: TRBJ1-5
CDR3 DNA: TGTGCCAGCCGGGACAGGCTATATGAGCAGTTCTTC; CDR3 protein: CASRDRLYEQFF; V gene: TRBV19; clone size: NA; D gene: TRBD1; J gene: TRBJ2-1
CDR3 DNA: TGCGCCAGCAGCTTACCGGGACAGGGTTCCGAGCAGTTCTTC; CDR3 protein: CASSLPGQGSEQFF; V gene: TRBV5-1; clone size: NA; D gene: TRBD1; J gene: TRBJ2-1
CDR3 DNA: TGTGCCAGCAGTCTAAACCAGGGGGATGAAAAACTGTTTTTT; CDR3 protein: CASSLNQGDEKLFF; V gene: TRBV7-9; clone size: NA; D gene: TRBD1; J gene: TRBJ1-4
CDR3 DNA: TGTGCCAGCAGTCACCAGACAGGTAGCCGCCATTCGAACACCGGGGAGCTGTTTTTT; CDR3 protein: CASSHQTGSRHSNTGELFF; V gene: TRBV27; clone size: NA; D gene: NA; J gene: TRBJ2-2
CDR3 DNA: TGTGCCAGCAGGACTAGCGGGAGTTACGAGCAGTACTTC; CDR3 protein: CASRTSGSYEQYF; V gene: TRBV6-1; clone size: NA; D gene: TRBD2; J gene: TRBJ2-7
CDR3 DNA: TGTGCCAGCAGCCTAACGGGAAACACCGGGGAGCTGTTTTTT; CDR3 protein: CASSLTGNTGELFF; V gene: TRBV7-2; clone size: NA; D gene: NA; J gene: TRBJ2-2
CDR3 DNA: TGTGCCAGCAGCTTTATGAACACTGAAGCTTTCTTT; CDR3 protein: CASSFMNTEAFF; V gene: TRBV7-9; clone size: NA; D gene: NA; J gene: TRBJ1-1
CDR3 DNA: TGCGCCAGCAGCGTGGCGTCAGGGGGGCGTAACAATGAGCAGTTCTTC; CDR3 protein: CASSVASGGRNNEQFF; V gene: TRBV5-1; clone size: NA; D gene: NA; J gene: TRBJ2-1
CDR3 DNA: TGTGCCAGCAGCAGGACCGGGACTGAAGCTTTCTTT; CDR3 protein: CASSRTGTEAFF; V gene: TRBV11-1; clone size: NA; D gene: NA; J gene: TRBJ1-1